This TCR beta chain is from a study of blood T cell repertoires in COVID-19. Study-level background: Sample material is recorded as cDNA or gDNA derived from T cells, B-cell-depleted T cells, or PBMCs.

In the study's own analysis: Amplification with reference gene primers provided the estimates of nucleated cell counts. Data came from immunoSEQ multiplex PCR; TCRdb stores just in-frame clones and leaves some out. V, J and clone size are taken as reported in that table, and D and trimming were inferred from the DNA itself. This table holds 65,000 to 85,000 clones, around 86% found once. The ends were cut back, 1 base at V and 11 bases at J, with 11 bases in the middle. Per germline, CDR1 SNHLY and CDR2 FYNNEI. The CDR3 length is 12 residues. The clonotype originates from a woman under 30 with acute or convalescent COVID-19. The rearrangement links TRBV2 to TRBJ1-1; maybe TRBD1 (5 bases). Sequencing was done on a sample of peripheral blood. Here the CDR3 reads CASSEVRGMAFF. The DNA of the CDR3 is TGTGCCAGCAGTGAAGTCCGGGGGATGGCTTTCTTT.